Below, 24 T cell receptor beta chains from the same sample are listed, as sequenced in a study of beta chain features in type 1 diabetes. The study, taken as a whole, reports: The study found moderately but significantly shorter TCRB CDR3s in all four CD4+ subsets of Type 1 diabetes patients.

Investigators reverse transcribed all isolated RNA, so they sequenced expressed TCRB transcripts. Generated by immunoSEQ multiplex PCR, the TCRdb table keeps only in-frame clones and is missing some. The repertoire holds some 160,000 clones, with roughly 9% as singletons. Their antigens remain unidentified. Input material: central memory CD4+ T cells from blood. Receptor source: a woman aged 25 to 45 with type 1 diabetes.

The sample holds a few counts of this clone. The V gene is TRBV29-1, the J gene TRBJ2-1; 12 bases are a match to TRBD2. The CDR3 extends over 13 amino acids. V lost 7 bases, J lost 8 bases, and 6 bases stayed unmatched. Germline V gene data show CDR1 as SQVTM and CDR2 as ANQGSEA. CDR3 residues: CSATSGRLYEQFF. The DNA for the CDR3 is TGCAGCGCCACTAGCGGGAGGCTATATGAGCAGTTCTTC.

This chain links TRBV2 with TRBJ2-5; D is unresolved. CDR1 is SNHLY and CDR2 is FYNNEI in the germline V gene. Trimming cost V 8 bases and J 1 base, with 8 bases left between them. This CDR3 contains 12 residues. CDR3 coding DNA: TGTGCCAGCCGGCGGAGCCAAGAGACCCAGTACTTC. This translates into CASRRSQETQYF.

The CDR3 nucleotides read TGTGCCAGCAGTAGGACAGGGGGGAGGTCCCCCCAGCATTTT. Translation gives CASSRTGGRSPQHF. V is TRBV27 and J is TRBJ1-5; 10 positions match TRBD1. The CDR3 consists of 14 residues. Trimming cost V 5 bases and J 10 bases; bases outside gene matches: 8. CDR1 MNHEY and CDR2 SMNVEV come from the germline V gene (reference sequence).

J is TRBJ1-2 and V is TRBV7-2, with 10 bases lining up with TRBD1. This CDR3 region has 15 residues. With V trimmed by 3 bases and J by 3 bases, 4 bases remained unmatched. CDR1 is SGHTA, CDR2 FQGNSA, per germline. Here the CDR3 reads CASSFDRGRDYGYTF. For the CDR3, the DNA is TGTGCCAGCAGCTTTGACAGGGGGCGCGACTATGGCTACACCTTC.

The CDR3 DNA reads TGTGCCATCAGTGACGACTCTAGAACTAGCGGACCCTACGAGCAGTACTTC. Protein: CAISDDSRTSGPYEQYF. The chain employs TRBV10-3 and TRBJ2-7, with TRBD2 matching 8 bases. Germline CDR1 and CDR2: ENHRY and SYGVKD. V shed 3 bases, J shed 2 bases, and the junction held 12 bases outside the gene matches. This CDR3 has 17 amino acids.

The sample holds a few counts of this clone. This chain uses TRBV25-1 with TRBJ2-7; 8 nucleotides match TRBD2. The junction had 6 bases not matched to a gene; V was cut back by 4 bases and J by 1 base. Germline V gene data show CDR1 as MGHDK and CDR2 as SYGVNS. CDR3 size: 15 residues. CDR3 amino acids: CASSVVASGSYEQYF. In nucleotides, the CDR3 is TGTGCCAGCAGTGTGGTGGCTAGCGGGTCCTACGAGCAGTACTTC.

This clone was seen more than once but under ten times. The chain carries TRBV5-1 and TRBJ2-7; D not resolved. The CDR3 length is 12 residues. The V gene lost 2 bases and the J gene lost 5 bases, with 8 bases spanning the gap. Germline V CDR1 and CDR2: SGHRS, YFSETQ. This CDR3 reads CASSLKRDEQYF. The CDR3 DNA follows: TGCGCCAGCAGCTTAAAGCGAGACGAGCAGTACTTC.

This clone was detected only a few times. V gene TRBV5-1 combines with J gene TRBJ1-2; tentatively, D is TRBD1 (6 bases). CDR1 and CDR2 (germline): SGHRS, YFSETQ. With 1 base removed from V and 5 bases from J, the gap between germline ends came to 15 bases. The CDR3 is made up of 15 amino acids. The CDR3 region has the DNA TGCGCCAGCAGCTTGACCGGACAGAATTCATATGGCTACACCTTC. Translation: CASSLTGQNSYGYTF.

This clone was seen a few times. The CDR3: CSVETSRDRVWGSYNEQFF. CDR3 sequence (DNA): TGCAGCGTTGAAACGTCCCGGGACAGGGTGTGGGGCTCCTACAATGAGCAGTTCTTC. The genes are TRBV29-1 and TRBJ2-1; 9 nucleotides line up with TRBD1. Germline assignment: CDR1 SQVTM and CDR2 ANQGSEA. The CDR3 consists of 19 residues. Germline trimming cut 2 bases from V and 0 bases from J; bases unmatched to any gene: 14.

V usage is TRBV25-1 and J usage is TRBJ1-5; 8 bases map to TRBD1. J was trimmed by 7 bases and V by 2 bases; bases with no gene match: 4. The germline CDR1 and CDR2 sequences are MGHDK and SYGVNS. CDR3 length equals 14 residues. The CDR3: CASSETGGLQPQHF. The CDR3 DNA reads as TGTGCCAGCAGTGAAACAGGGGGTCTCCAGCCCCAGCATTTT.

This clone has just a few counts. The rearrangement links TRBV20-1 to TRBJ2-7; 9 bases align to TRBD2. The germline gives CDR1 DFQATT, CDR2 SNEGSKA (reference sequence). The CDR3 is made up of 11 amino acids. J lost 9 bases, V lost 3 bases, and 3 bases had no gene match. The CDR3 coding sequence is TGCAGTGCTAGTGCTAGCGGGGTGCAGTACTTC. Translated: CSASASGVQYF.

This clone was seen more than once but under ten times. V gene TRBV7-2 combines with J gene TRBJ2-5, with D maybe TRBD1 (5 bases). Trimming took 1 base from V and 1 from J, leaving 10 bases between them. The V gene's germline CDR1 is SGHTA and CDR2 FQGNSA. The CDR3 totals 15 residues. This CDR3 is CASSLGGSRQETQYF. CDR3 in DNA: TGTGCCAGCAGCTTAGGGGGCTCGCGCCAAGAGACCCAGTACTTC.

This clone appeared a few times. The chain joins TRBV5-1 to TRBJ2-1; D is uncertain. Germline lookup yields CDR1 SGHRS and CDR2 YFSETQ. The CDR3 loop spans 12 amino acids. V shed 5 bases and J shed 9 bases, with 12 bases lying between them. Written as DNA, the CDR3 is TGCGCCAGCAGAATCGGGTTAGGTGAGCAGTTCTTC. This sequence encodes CASRIGLGEQFF.

The DNA of the CDR3 is TGTGCCAGCAGCCTACAGGGGACGAACACCGGGGAGCTGTTTTTT. It translates to CASSLQGTNTGELFF. This chain uses TRBV7-3 with TRBJ2-2; 7 bases are a match to TRBD1. There are 15 residues in the CDR3. The V segment lost 5 bases and the J segment 0 bases; nucleotides outside the gene matches: 3. Looked up from germline, CDR1 is SGHTA and CDR2 is FQGTGA.

This clone has only a few counts. The genes are TRBV4-1 and TRBJ2-1, with 12 bases lining up with TRBD2. The CDR3 runs 16 residues. Germline V gene data show CDR1 as MGHRA and CDR2 as YSYEKL. Trimming removed 8 bases from V and 9 bases from J; junction bases left unmatched: 14. The CDR3 loop is CASHSPLSSGRGEQFF. The CDR3, as DNA: TGCGCCAGCCACTCCCCGCTGTCTAGCGGGAGGGGTGAGCAGTTCTTC.

The CDR3 DNA follows: TGTGCCAGCCAGAGAACAGGGAACACTGAAGCTTTCTTT. Amino acid sequence: CASQRTGNTEAFF. The chain links TRBV28 to TRBJ1-1, with a weak D call TRBD1 (5 bases). The CDR3 is 13 residues long. The germline V gene has CDR1 MDHEN and CDR2 SYDVKM. The V and J ends lost 8 bases and 1 base respectively, with 11 bases between them.

J is TRBJ1-2 and V is TRBV21-1; the table's D call, TRBD1, has no DNA check behind it. TRBV21-1 is described as a pseudogene. This CDR3 is built from 14 residues. CDR3 in amino acids: CASTPGTGDYGYTF. The CDR3 nucleotides read TGTGCCAGCACTCCCGGGACAGGGGACTATGGCTACACCTTC.

This clone was found a few times. V and J are TRBV2 and TRBJ1-1; unclear D gene. Germline loops: CDR1 SNHLY, CDR2 FYNNEI. V lost 7 bases and J lost 1, with 16 bases in between. The CDR3 spans 15 residues. The CDR3 nucleotides are TGTGCCAGCAAGGCAGCTAACCGGGAGAACACTGAAGCTTTCTTT. Protein product: CASKAANRENTEAFF.

This clone was counted between two and nine times. The CDR3 DNA reads as TGTGCCAGCAGTTTCCAAGGGGACGGGGAGCTGTTTTTT. Amino acid sequence: CASSFQGDGELFF. The chain combines TRBV5-4 with TRBJ2-2; D may be TRBD1 (5 bases). This CDR3 has 13 residues. Between the trimmed V and J ends, which lost 5 bases and 7 bases, there was a span of 12 bases. The V gene's germline CDR1 is SGHNT and CDR2 YYREEE (reference sequence).

This clone was seen a handful of times. The rearrangement joins TRBV7-9 to TRBJ2-3, with 8 bases aligning to TRBD2. After removal of 1 base from V and 4 bases from J, the junction contained 7 bases not matched to a gene. The CDR3 is 16 amino acids. CDR1 is SEHNR and CDR2 is FQNEAQ in the germline V gene (reference sequence). The CDR3 DNA reads TGTGCCAGCAGCTTAGGAAGCGGGAGTGGTGCAGATACGCAGTATTTT. This gives the protein CASSLGSGSGADTQYF.

This CDR3 reads CASSAQQGDEQYF. In DNA form, the CDR3 reads TGTGCCAGCAGTGCCCAACAGGGAGACGAGCAGTACTTC. This chain joins TRBV6-1 and TRBJ2-7; TRBD1 might be the D (6 bases). V was cut by 4 bases and J by 5 bases, with 12 bases left in between. The CDR3 is 13 residues long. Per germline, CDR1 MNHNS and CDR2 SASEGT.

This chain links TRBV6-6 with TRBJ2-7, with 12 bases matching TRBD1. J was trimmed by 2 bases and V by 10 bases; bases with no gene match: 6. Germline V gives CDR1 MNHNY, CDR2 SVGAGI (reference sequence). The CDR3 has 14 amino acids. The CDR3 nucleotides read TGTGCCATCAGGGGGACAGGGGGCGCCTACGAGCAGTACTTC. Protein product: CAIRGTGGAYEQYF.

This clone turned up a few times. The rearrangement joins TRBV6-1 to TRBJ1-2; D is unresolved. Trimming left V 4 bases short and J 2 bases short, with 11 bases between. CDR1 is MNHNS, CDR2 SASEGT, per germline. The CDR3 runs to 14 residues. CDR3 sequence reads: CASSAERENYGYTF. CDR3 DNA sequence: TGTGCCAGCAGTGCTGAAAGGGAGAACTATGGCTACACCTTC.

This chain connects TRBV5-4 to TRBJ1-2; no definite D call. This CDR3 has 12 residues. Germline assignment: CDR1 SGHNT and CDR2 YYREEE (reference sequence). Between the trimmed V and J ends, which lost 1 base and 8 bases, there was a span of 9 bases. The chain's CDR3 is CASSLSSDGYTF. The CDR3 DNA reads TGTGCCAGCAGCTTGAGTAGCGACGGCTACACCTTC.